Listed below are T cell receptor beta chains from one sample, sequenced in a study of response to subunit inactivated influenza vaccine. From the RT-PCR reads, TCRdb called clonotypes with MiXCR, one entry per CDR3 protein. This sample yields 150,000 to 200,000 distinct CDR3 sequences, of which roughly 12% are seen a single time; over 25% belongs to the top ten. The sample was also linked to a second study, of T cells expressing NK-cell markers.

Specimen: CD8+ T cells sorted from PBMCs, collected approximately 13 days after vaccination. Receptors originate from a man aged 45-65 years who received an inactivated influenza vaccine. Both conserved end residues are part of each CDR3. D genes are given only for firm matches. Size values are once, few and many counts, or a class for expanded clones, and some rows have none.

>NA|TRBV10-2|NA|TRBJ1-2|15
TGCGCCAGCCTTGGATGGCAGGGAACCACGGATGGCTACACCTTC
CASLGWQGTTDGYTF
>NA|TRBV14|few|TRBJ2-2|17
TGTGCCAGCAGCCAAGTGACAGGATCCACCAACACCGGGGAGCTGTTTTTT
CASSQVTGSTNTGELFF
>NA|TRBV20-1|many|TRBJ2-3|13
TGCAGTGCTAGGGGTAGCCGCGCCGATACGCAGTATTTT
CSARGSRADTQYF
>TRBD2|TRBV4-3|few|TRBJ2-1|16
TGCGCCAGCAGCCAAGTGGCCCTAGCGGGGTACAATGAGCAGTTCTTC
CASSQVALAGYNEQFF
>NA|TRBV28|many|TRBJ2-3|14
TGTGCCAGCCGTGTGGGGGAACGCACAGATACGCAGTATTTT
CASRVGERTDTQYF
>TRBD2|TRBV29-1|few|TRBJ2-3|14
TGCAGCGTTTTGGGGGGGACTAGAACAGATACGCAGTATTTT
CSVLGGTRTDTQYF
>TRBD2|TRBV10-3|many|TRBJ2-7|15
TGTGCCATCAGTGAGTCGGGGCGGGAGGGTTACGAGCAGTACTTC
CAISESGREGYEQYF
>NA|TRBV7-9|few|TRBJ2-1|17
TGTGCCAGCACCCTAATACTTTCGCGGACTTCCTACAATGAGCAGTTCTTC
CASTLILSRTSYNEQFF
>TRBD1|TRBV28|NA|TRBJ2-1|16
TGTGCCAGCAGTTCGACATGGACAGGGGTCTACAATGAGCAGTTCTTC
CASSSTWTGVYNEQFF
>NA|TRBV4-2|NA|TRBJ1-2|17
TGTGCCAGCAGCCAAGGGGGTGGCGCAGATTTTAACTATGGCTACACCTTC
CASSQGGGADFNYGYTF
>NA|TRBV11-2|NA|TRBJ1-1|15
TGTGCCAGCAGTTCCGGTCAGGACATTAACACTGAAGCTTTCTTT
CASSSGQDINTEAFF
>NA|TRBV30|few|TRBJ1-2|13
TGTGCCTGGATAACGGGGGTCGGCTATGGCTACACCTTC
CAWITGVGYGYTF
>NA|TRBV15|few|TRBJ2-7|15
TGTGCCACCAGCAGAGAGCGCGGGCAGACCTACGAGCAGTACTTC
CATSRERGQTYEQYF
>TRBD1|TRBV4-1|NA|TRBJ1-1|14
TGCGCCAGCAGCCAAGACAGGGGGACCACTGAAGCTTTCTTT
CASSQDRGTTEAFF
>NA|TRBV19|NA|TRBJ1-5|15
TGTGCCAGTATGGCGGTATTCGGAACTAATCAGCCCCAGCATTTT
CASMAVFGTNQPQHF
>TRBD2|TRBV12-3/TRBV12-4|few|TRBJ2-5|14
TGTGCCAGCACCTCGGGAGGGGGGCTGGAGACCCAGTACTTC
CASTSGGGLETQYF
>NA|TRBV27|NA|TRBJ2-1|15
TGTGCCAGCAGTTTCTCCCAGGGTTCAGGACATGAGCAGTTCTTC
CASSFSQGSGHEQFF
>TRBD2|TRBV3-1|NA|TRBJ2-1|15
TGTGCCAGCAGCTTCCTAGCGGGAGGAGGCAATGAGCAGTTCTTC
CASSFLAGGGNEQFF
>NA|TRBV24-1|NA|TRBJ1-6|14
TGTGCCACCAGTGATAACCCAGGGAATTCACCCCTCCACTTT
CATSDNPGNSPLHF
>TRBD2|TRBV7-9|medium-sized|TRBJ2-7|16
TGTGCCAGCAGCCCCTGGGCGGGAGGGCCGGGTCATGAGCAGTACTTC
CASSPWAGGPGHEQYF
>NA|TRBV14|few|TRBJ2-7|15
TGTGCCAGCAGCCAAGGCCAGGGAGGCTCCTACGAGCAGTACTTC
CASSQGQGGSYEQYF
>NA|TRBV28|few|TRBJ2-2|15
TGTGCCGTCTCACCCGGGGGGCTGAACACCGGGGAGCTGTTTTTT
CAVSPGGLNTGELFF
>NA|TRBV2|NA|TRBJ2-7|14
TGTGCCAGCAGTGAAGTGGGGCAGTTCTACGAGCAGTACTTC
CASSEVGQFYEQYF
>NA|TRBV5-6|NA|TRBJ2-7|14
TGTGCCAGCAGCGCAACACCACTATCCTACGAGCAGTACTTC
CASSATPLSYEQYF
>TRBD1|TRBV6-5|few|TRBJ2-3|15
TGTGCCAGCAGTTACCGGGACAGGGTCACAGATACGCAGTATTTT
CASSYRDRVTDTQYF
>NA|TRBV28|NA|TRBJ2-7|17
TGTGCCAGCAGTCCCATTATTATCGGGGGACCCAACTACGAGCAGTACTTC
CASSPIIIGGPNYEQYF
>NA|TRBV29-1|many|TRBJ2-2|13
TGCAGCGTGGGGGACGGGGACACCGGGGAGCTGTTTTTT
CSVGDGDTGELFF
>TRBD1|TRBV14|NA|TRBJ2-5|15
TGTGCCAGCAGCCCGCTGGGACAGCTACAAGAGACCCAGTACTTC
CASSPLGQLQETQYF
>TRBD2|TRBV7-9|many|TRBJ2-3|16
TGTGCCAGCAGCTTGCCAGCGGGGTTCTCCACAGATACGCAGTATTTT
CASSLPAGFSTDTQYF
>TRBD1|TRBV5-1|few|TRBJ1-1|14
TGCGCCAGCAGCGGGGACAGGGCAGGGACTGAAGCTTTCTTT
CASSGDRAGTEAFF
>NA|TRBV7-2|few|TRBJ2-3|15
TGTGCCAGCAGCTTAGTCGGCACTGGCACAGATACGCAGTATTTT
CASSLVGTGTDTQYF
>TRBD1|TRBV12-3/TRBV12-4|few|TRBJ1-5|14
TGTGCCAGCAGCCCGACAGGGCTGTGGGAGCCCCAGCATTTT
CASSPTGLWEPQHF
>TRBD2|TRBV29-1|few|TRBJ2-7|14
TGCAGCGTCATTCTGACTAGCGGGAGCTACGAGCAGTACTTC
CSVILTSGSYEQYF
>NA|TRBV10-3|NA|TRBJ1-2|14
TGTGCCATCAGTGAGTCGACGCAGGACTATGGCTACACCTTC
CAISESTQDYGYTF
>NA|TRBV10-2|NA|TRBJ1-1|12
TGCGCCAGCAGTGTCGCCTTAACTGAAGCTTACTTT
CASSVALTEAYF
>NA|TRBV28|many|TRBJ1-3|16
TGTGCCAGCAGTTTTCCCTCGTCGGAGGCTGGAAACACCATATATTTT
CASSFPSSEAGNTIYF
>NA|TRBV20-1|NA|TRBJ1-6|15
TGCAGTGCTAGAGGAGACGGGAGCGGTGGTTCACCCCTCCACTTT
CSARGDGSGGSPLHF
>TRBD1|TRBV29-1|many|TRBJ2-2|15
TGCAGCGTTGAAGGGACAGGGACGAACACCGGGGAGCTGTTTTTT
CSVEGTGTNTGELFF
>NA|TRBV2|few|TRBJ2-4|12
TGTGCCAGCAGTGGTTCCCAAGACATTCAGTACTTC
CASSGSQDIQYF
>NA|TRBV12-3/TRBV12-4|NA|TRBJ2-3|17
TGTGCCAGCAGTCTACACTCCTTAGCGGCGGGCACAGATACGCAGTATTTT
CASSLHSLAAGTDTQYF
>TRBD1|TRBV7-2|few|TRBJ1-1|13
TGTGCCAGCAGCTTAGTTGGGACAGAAGAAGCTTTCTTT
CASSLVGTEEAFF